This T cell receptor (beta chain) was recovered during a study of blood T cell repertoires in COVID-19. Germline V CDR1 and CDR2: ENHRY, SYGVKD. The J segment lost 9 bases and the V segment lost 6 bases, leaving 17 bases of the junction unmatched. This CDR3 is 16 amino acids long. The data were produced by immunoSEQ multiplex PCR, yet TCRdb's version contains in-frame clones alone and is incomplete. The table shows approximately 75,000 clones, with 80% to 90% occurring only once. Sequenced input: peripheral blood. The receptor comes from an elderly man with COVID-19, enrolled during active disease. This chain uses TRBV10-3 with TRBJ1-2; TRBD1 agrees at 9 bases. The CDR3 spells CAISGPSQGATRSYTF. CDR3 sequence (DNA): TGTGCCATCAGCGGACCATCACAGGGGGCGACCCGAAGCTACACCTTC.